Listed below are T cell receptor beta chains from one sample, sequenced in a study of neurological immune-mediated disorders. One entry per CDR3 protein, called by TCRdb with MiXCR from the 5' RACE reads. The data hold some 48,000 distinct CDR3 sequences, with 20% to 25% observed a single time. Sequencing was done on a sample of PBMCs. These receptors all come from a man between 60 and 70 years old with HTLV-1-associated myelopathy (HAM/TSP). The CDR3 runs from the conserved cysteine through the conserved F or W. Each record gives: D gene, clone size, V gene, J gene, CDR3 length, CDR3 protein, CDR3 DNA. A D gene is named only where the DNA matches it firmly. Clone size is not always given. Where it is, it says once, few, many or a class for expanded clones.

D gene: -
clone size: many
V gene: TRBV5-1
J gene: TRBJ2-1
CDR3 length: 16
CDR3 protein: CASSPTTGTNANEQFF
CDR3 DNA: TGCGCCAGCAGCCCCACGACCGGGACAAATGCCAATGAGCAGTTCTTC

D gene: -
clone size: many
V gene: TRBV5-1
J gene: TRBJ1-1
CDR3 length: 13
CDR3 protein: CASSPAGNTEAFF
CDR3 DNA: TGCGCCAGCAGCCCGGCAGGGAACACTGAAGCTTTCTTT

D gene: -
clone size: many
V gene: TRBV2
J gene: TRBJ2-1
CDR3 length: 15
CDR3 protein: CASSEQQGRDNEQFF
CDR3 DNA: TGTGCCAGCAGTGAACAACAGGGAAGAGACAATGAGCAGTTCTTC

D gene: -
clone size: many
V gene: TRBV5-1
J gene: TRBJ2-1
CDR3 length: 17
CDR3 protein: CASSPRGSHQAYNEQFF
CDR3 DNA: TGCGCCAGCAGCCCCCGGGGAAGTCATCAAGCCTACAATGAGCAGTTCTTC

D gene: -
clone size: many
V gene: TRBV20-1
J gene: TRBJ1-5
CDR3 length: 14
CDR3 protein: CSAKDRISNQPQHF
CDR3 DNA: TGCAGTGCTAAGGATAGGATTAGCAATCAGCCCCAGCATTTT

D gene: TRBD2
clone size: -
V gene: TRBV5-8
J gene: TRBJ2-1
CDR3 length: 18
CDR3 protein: CAIPEGLAGSYNHNEQFF
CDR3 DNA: TGTGCCATCCCTGAAGGACTAGCGGGCTCCTACAATCACAATGAGCAGTTCTTC

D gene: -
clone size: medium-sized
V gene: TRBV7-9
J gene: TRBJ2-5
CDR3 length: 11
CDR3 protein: CASSLGKTQYF
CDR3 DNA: TGTGCCAGCAGCTTAGGGAAGACCCAGTACTTC

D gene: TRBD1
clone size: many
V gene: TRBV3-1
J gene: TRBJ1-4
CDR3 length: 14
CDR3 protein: CASSRQGGGEKLFF
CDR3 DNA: TGTGCCAGCAGCCGACAGGGTGGGGGGGAAAAACTGTTTTTT

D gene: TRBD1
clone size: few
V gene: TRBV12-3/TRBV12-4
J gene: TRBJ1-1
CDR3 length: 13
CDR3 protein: CASSLGQLTEAFF
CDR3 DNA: TGTGCCAGCAGTTTGGGACAGCTAACTGAAGCTTTCTTT

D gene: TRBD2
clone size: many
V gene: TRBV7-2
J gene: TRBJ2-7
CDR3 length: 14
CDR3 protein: CASSLGTSSYEQYF
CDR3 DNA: TGTGCCAGCAGCTTAGGGACTAGCAGCTACGAGCAGTACTTC

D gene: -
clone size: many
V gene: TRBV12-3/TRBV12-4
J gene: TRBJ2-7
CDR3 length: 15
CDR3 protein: CASRYSGTGTYEQYF
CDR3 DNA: TGTGCCAGCAGATATTCCGGGACGGGTACCTACGAGCAGTACTTC

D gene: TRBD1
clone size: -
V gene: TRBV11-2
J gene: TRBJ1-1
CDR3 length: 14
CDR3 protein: CASSLGTGSTEAFF
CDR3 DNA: TGTGCCAGCAGCCTAGGGACAGGGAGCACTGAAGCTTTCTTT

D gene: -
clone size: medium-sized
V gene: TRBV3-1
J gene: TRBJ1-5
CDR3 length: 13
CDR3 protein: CASSQGLNQPQHF
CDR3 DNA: TGTGCCAGCAGCCAAGGGCTCAATCAGCCCCAGCATTTT

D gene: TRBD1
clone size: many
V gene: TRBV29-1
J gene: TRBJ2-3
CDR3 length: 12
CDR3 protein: CSVSQTGDTQYF
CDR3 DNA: TGCAGCGTCTCTCAGACAGGGGATACGCAGTATTTT

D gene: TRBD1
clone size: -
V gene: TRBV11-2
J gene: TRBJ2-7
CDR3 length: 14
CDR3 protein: CASREGGPVYEQYF
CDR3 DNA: TGTGCCAGCAGGGAAGGGGGCCCTGTCTACGAGCAGTACTTC

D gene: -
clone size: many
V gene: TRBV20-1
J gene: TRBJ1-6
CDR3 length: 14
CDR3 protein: CSASRDRFGTPLHF
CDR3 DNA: TGCAGTGCTAGCCGCGACAGATTCGGAACACCCCTCCACTTT

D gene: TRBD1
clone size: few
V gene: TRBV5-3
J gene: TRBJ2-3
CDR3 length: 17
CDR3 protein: CARSTPDRVRKTDTQYF
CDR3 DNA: TGTGCCAGAAGCACCCCCGACAGGGTAAGGAAGACAGATACGCAGTATTTT

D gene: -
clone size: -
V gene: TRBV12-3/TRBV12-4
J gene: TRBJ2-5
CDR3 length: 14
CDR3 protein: CASTVADLQETQYF
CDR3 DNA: TGTGCCAGCACCGTAGCGGACCTTCAAGAGACCCAGTACTTC

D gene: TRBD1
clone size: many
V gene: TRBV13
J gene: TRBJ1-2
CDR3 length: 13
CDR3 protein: CASSSPDREGYTF
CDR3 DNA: TGTGCCAGCAGCAGCCCGGACAGGGAGGGCTACACCTTC

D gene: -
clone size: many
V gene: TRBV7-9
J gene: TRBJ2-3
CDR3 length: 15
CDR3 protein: CASSSGTPSTDTQYF
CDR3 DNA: TGTGCCAGCAGCTCCGGGACACCTAGCACAGATACGCAGTATTTT

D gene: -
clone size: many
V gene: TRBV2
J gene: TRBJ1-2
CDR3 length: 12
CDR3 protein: CASNAPASGYTF
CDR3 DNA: TGTGCCAGTAACGCCCCAGCCAGCGGCTACACCTTC

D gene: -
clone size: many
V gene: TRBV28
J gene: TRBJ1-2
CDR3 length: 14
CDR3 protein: CASSLGVSILGYTF
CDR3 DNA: TGTGCCAGCAGTTTGGGGGTGTCAATTTTGGGCTACACCTTC

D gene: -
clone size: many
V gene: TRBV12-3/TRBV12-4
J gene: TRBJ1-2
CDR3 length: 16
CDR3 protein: CASSLISAAVGGGYTF
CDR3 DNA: TGTGCCAGCAGTTTAATTTCGGCAGCGGTAGGGGGTGGCTACACCTTC

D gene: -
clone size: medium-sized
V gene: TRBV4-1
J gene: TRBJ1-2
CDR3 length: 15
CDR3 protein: CASSQATLRGDGYTF
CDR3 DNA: TGCGCCAGCAGCCAAGCGACCCTCCGAGGGGATGGCTACACCTTC

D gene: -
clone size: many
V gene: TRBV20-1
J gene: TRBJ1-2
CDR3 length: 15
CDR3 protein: CSARDVGRQDRGYTF
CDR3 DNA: TGCAGTGCTAGAGATGTTGGAAGACAGGATCGTGGCTACACCTTC

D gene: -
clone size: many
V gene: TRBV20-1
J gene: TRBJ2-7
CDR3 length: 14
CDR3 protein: CSACKFSTVYEQYF
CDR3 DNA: TGCAGTGCTTGCAAATTCTCGACAGTCTACGAGCAGTACTTC

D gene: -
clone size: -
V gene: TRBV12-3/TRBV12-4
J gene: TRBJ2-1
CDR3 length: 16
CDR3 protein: CASSLGTPRSDNEQFF
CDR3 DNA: TGTGCCAGCAGCCTTGGGACGCCTCGCTCCGACAATGAGCAGTTCTTC

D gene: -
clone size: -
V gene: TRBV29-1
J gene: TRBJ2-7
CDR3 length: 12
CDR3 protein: CSSQGGSYEQYF
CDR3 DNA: TGCAGCTCGCAGGGGGGAAGCTACGAGCAGTACTTC

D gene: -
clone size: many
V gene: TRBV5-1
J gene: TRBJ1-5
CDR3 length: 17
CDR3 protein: CASSLEGPGRSNQPQHF
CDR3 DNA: TGCGCCAGCAGCTTGGAGGGCCCAGGCCGTAGCAATCAGCCCCAGCATTTT

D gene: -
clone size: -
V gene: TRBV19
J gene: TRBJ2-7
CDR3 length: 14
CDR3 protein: CASSMTLPPYEQYF
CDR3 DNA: TGTGCCAGTAGTATGACCCTACCCCCCTACGAGCAGTACTTC

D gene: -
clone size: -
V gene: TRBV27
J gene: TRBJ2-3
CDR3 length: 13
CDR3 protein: CASSLWGSDTQYF
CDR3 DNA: TGTGCCAGCAGTTTATGGGGGTCGGATACGCAGTATTTT

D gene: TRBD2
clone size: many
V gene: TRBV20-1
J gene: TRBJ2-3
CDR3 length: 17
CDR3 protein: CSARPWTSGRAGDTQYF
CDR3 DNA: TGCAGTGCTAGGCCTTGGACTAGCGGGAGGGCAGGGGATACGCAGTATTTT

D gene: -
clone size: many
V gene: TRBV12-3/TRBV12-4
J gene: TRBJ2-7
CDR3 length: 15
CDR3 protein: CASSLTSGDSYEQYF
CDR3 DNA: TGTGCCAGCAGTTTAACGTCAGGGGATTCCTACGAGCAGTACTTC

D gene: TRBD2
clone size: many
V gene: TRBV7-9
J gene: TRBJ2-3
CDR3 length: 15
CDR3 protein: CASSFSGRATDTQYF
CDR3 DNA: TGTGCCAGCAGCTTTAGCGGGAGGGCCACAGATACGCAGTATTTT

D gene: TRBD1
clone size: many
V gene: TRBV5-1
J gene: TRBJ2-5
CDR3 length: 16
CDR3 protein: CASSLDRDRGRETQYF
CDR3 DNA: TGCGCCAGCAGCTTGGATCGGGACAGGGGGCGAGAGACCCAGTACTTC

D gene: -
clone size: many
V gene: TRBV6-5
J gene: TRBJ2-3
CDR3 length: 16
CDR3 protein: CASSYRTDVLTDTQYF
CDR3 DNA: TGTGCCAGCAGTTACCGGACGGATGTTCTCACAGATACGCAGTATTTT

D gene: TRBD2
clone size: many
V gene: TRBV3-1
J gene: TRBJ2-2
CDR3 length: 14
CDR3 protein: CASSPGLAGGELFF
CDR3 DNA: TGTGCCAGCAGCCCGGGACTAGCTGGCGGGGAGCTGTTTTTT

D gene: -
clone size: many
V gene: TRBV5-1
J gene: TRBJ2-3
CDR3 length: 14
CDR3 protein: CASSLDSTGDTQYF
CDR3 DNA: TGCGCCAGCAGCTTAGACTCCACCGGGGATACGCAGTATTTT

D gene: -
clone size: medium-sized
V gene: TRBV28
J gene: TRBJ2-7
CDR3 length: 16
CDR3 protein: CASSLTALQGFDEQYF
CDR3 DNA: TGTGCCAGCAGTCTCACGGCCCTACAGGGCTTCGACGAGCAGTACTTC

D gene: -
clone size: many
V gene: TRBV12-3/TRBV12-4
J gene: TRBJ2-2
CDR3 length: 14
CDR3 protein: CASSWMLSTGELFF
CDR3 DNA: TGTGCCAGCAGTTGGATGCTGTCTACCGGGGAGCTGTTTTTT

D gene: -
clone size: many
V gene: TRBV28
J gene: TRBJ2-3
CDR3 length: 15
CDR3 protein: CASSVLGGSTDTQYF
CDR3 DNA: TGTGCCAGCAGTGTTCTCGGCGGGAGCACAGATACGCAGTATTTT

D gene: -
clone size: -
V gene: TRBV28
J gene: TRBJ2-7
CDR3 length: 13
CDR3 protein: CASSDIDLYEQYF
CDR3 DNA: TGTGCCAGCAGCGACATAGATCTCTACGAGCAGTACTTC

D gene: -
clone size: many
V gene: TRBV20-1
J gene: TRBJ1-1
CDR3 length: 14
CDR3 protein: CSARGGRLNTEAFF
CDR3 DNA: TGCAGTGCTAGAGGGGGTAGGCTGAACACTGAAGCTTTCTTT

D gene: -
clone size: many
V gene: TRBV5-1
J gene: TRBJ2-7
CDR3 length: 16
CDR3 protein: CASSSKGRQTSYEQYF
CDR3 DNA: TGCGCCAGCAGCTCCAAAGGGCGGCAGACTTCCTACGAGCAGTACTTC

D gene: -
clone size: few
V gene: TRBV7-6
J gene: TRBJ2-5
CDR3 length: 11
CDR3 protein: CASSSSQTQYF
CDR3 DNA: TGTGCCAGCAGCTCTTCTCAGACCCAGTACTTC

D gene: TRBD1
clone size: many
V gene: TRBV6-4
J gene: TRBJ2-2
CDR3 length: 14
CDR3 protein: CASRQGTNTGELFF
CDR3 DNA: TGTGCCAGCAGACAGGGGACGAACACCGGGGAGCTGTTTTTT

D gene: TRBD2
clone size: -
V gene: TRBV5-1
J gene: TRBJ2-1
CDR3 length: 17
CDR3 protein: CASSLGTGTSDLNEQFF
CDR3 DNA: TGCGCCAGCAGCTTGGGAACCGGGACTAGCGACCTTAATGAGCAGTTCTTC

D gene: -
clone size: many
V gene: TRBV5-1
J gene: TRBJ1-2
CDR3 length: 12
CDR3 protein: CASSLADSYYTF
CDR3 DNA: TGCGCCAGCAGCTTGGCGGACAGCTACTACACCTTC

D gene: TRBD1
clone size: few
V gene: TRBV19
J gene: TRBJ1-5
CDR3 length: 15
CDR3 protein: CASSTGQGQTQPQHF
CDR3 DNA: TGTGCCAGTAGTACGGGACAGGGGCAAACTCAGCCCCAGCATTTT

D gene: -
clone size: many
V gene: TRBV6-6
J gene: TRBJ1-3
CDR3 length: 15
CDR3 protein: CATQPPQSSGNTIYF
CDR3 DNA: TGTGCCACCCAGCCCCCCCAGAGCTCTGGAAACACCATATATTTT

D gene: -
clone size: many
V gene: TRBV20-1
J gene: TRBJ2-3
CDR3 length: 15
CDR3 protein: CSALESAQGTDTQYF
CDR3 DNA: TGCAGTGCCTTAGAAAGCGCGCAGGGGACAGATACGCAGTATTTT

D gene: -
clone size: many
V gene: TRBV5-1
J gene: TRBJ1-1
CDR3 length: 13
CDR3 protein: CASSLRDKGEAFF
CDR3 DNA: TGCGCCAGCAGCTTGAGGGATAAGGGTGAAGCTTTCTTT

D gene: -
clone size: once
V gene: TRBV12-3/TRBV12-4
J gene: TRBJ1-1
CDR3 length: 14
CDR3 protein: CASSNPGLNTEAFF
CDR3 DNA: TGTGCCAGCAGCAATCCAGGGTTGAACACTGAAGCTTTCTTT

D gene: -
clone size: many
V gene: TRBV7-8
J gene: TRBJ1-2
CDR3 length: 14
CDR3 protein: CASSLDGSGYGYTF
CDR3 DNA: TGTGCCAGCAGCTTAGACGGCTCTGGCTATGGCTACACCTTC

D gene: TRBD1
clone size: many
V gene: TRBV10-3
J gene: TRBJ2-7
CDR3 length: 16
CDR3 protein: CAISEDGDRSSYEQYF
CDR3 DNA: TGTGCCATCAGTGAGGACGGGGACAGGAGCTCCTACGAGCAGTACTTC

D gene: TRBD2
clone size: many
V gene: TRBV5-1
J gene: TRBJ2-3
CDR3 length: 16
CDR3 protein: CASSFLAGEGTDTQYF
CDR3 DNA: TGCGCCAGCAGCTTTCTAGCGGGAGAGGGCACAGATACGCAGTATTTT

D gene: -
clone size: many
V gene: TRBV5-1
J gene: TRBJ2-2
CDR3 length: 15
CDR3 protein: CASSLRPRNTGELFF
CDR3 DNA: TGCGCCAGCAGCTTGAGACCCCGGAACACCGGGGAGCTGTTTTTT

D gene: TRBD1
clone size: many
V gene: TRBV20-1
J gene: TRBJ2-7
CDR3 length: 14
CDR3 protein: CSARERDSPYEQYF
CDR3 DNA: TGCAGTGCTAGAGAAAGGGACAGCCCCTACGAGCAGTACTTC

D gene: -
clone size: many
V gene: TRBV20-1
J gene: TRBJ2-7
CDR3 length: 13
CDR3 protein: CSAKGSSVYEQYF
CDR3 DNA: TGCAGTGCTAAGGGATCGTCCGTCTACGAGCAGTACTTC